A selection of T cell receptor beta chains follows, all from one sample in a study of CD8+ T cells in alopecia areata. The data were produced by immunoSEQ multiplex PCR, yet TCRdb's version contains in-frame clones alone and is incomplete. The sample has about 190,000 clones, about 60% seen once. Sequenced material: CD8+ T cells sorted from blood, taken at week 24, from a patient treated with tofacitinib. These receptors all come from a human donor with alopecia areata. Each CDR3 is given with its conserved first and last residue. The D gene is left open where the match is weak. Expanded clones are given a class, and other clones once, few, many or no size at all.

v_call	clone_size	j_call	d_call	cdr3_aa	cdr3_nt
TRBV29-1	.	TRBJ2-5	.	CSLRWKETQYF	TGCAGCCTTCGGTGGAAAGAGACCCAGTACTTC
TRBV11-3	.	TRBJ2-5	TRBD2	CASSFLRGGTQETQYF	TGTGCCAGCAGCTTTTTACGCGGGGGTACACAAGAGACCCAGTACTTC
TRBV30	.	TRBJ2-3	TRBD1	CAWSSGQGLITDTQYF	TGTGCCTGGAGTTCGGGACAGGGTTTAATTACAGATACGCAGTATTTT
TRBV6-6	.	TRBJ2-5	.	CAVEGGDETQYF	TGTGCCGTCGAGGGGGGGGATGAGACCCAGTACTTC
TRBV23-1	.	TRBJ1-1	.	CASSRVTGAAFF	TGCGCCAGCAGTCGAGTCACAGGCGCGGCTTTCTTT
TRBV27	.	TRBJ2-7	.	CASSLSISGRGEQYF	TGTGCCAGCAGTTTATCGATCTCGGGCCGCGGCGAGCAGTACTTC
TRBV28	.	TRBJ1-1	.	CASSSFGDTEAFF	TGTGCCAGCAGTTCGTTCGGGGACACTGAAGCTTTCTTT
TRBV4-1	.	TRBJ1-2	.	CASSRENRRTAVGYTF	TGCGCCAGCAGCCGAGAGAACAGGCGCACCGCGGTTGGCTACACCTTC
TRBV27	.	TRBJ1-2	.	CASSPRGYTF	TGTGCCAGCAGCCCCCGGGGCTACACCTTC
TRBV28	few	TRBJ2-3	.	CASSLGSTQYF	TGTGCCAGCAGCCTAGGATCAACGCAGTATTTT
TRBV27	few	TRBJ2-1	TRBD2	CASSPLGRGFFNEQFF	TGTGCCAGCAGTCCCTTGGGGCGGGGGTTTTTCAATGAGCAGTTCTTC
TRBV13	.	TRBJ2-3	.	CASSLGLSTDTQYF	TGTGCCAGCAGCTTAGGACTTAGCACAGATACGCAGTATTTT
TRBV7-8	.	TRBJ2-7	.	CASSLSDSTYEQYF	TGTGCCAGCAGCCTCTCGGACAGCACCTACGAGCAGTACTTC
TRBV9	.	TRBJ2-7	.	CASSPQGSITEQYF	TGTGCCAGCAGCCCGCAGGGATCAATAACCGAGCAGTACTTC
TRBV11-2	.	TRBJ2-7	.	CASSSPLGPYEQYF	TGTGCCAGCAGCTCGCCTTTAGGGCCCTACGAGCAGTACTTC
TRBV6-4	once	TRBJ2-5	TRBD2	CASSDNAGGQETQYF	TGTGCCAGCAGTGACAACGCGGGGGGGCAAGAGACCCAGTACTTC
TRBV9	.	TRBJ2-6	.	CASSVRESGANVLTF	TGTGCCAGCAGCGTCAGAGAGTCTGGGGCCAACGTCCTGACTTTC
TRBV27	.	TRBJ2-2	.	CASAEPGWNGELFF	TGTGCCAGCGCGGAGCCTGGATGGAACGGGGAGCTGTTTTTT
TRBV2	.	TRBJ1-5	.	CASSYLNDFQPQHF	TGTGCCAGCAGCTATCTAAACGATTTTCAGCCCCAGCATTTT
TRBV4-1	.	TRBJ1-2	.	CASSPKEGIFGYTF	TGCGCCAGCAGCCCTAAGGAGGGTATTTTTGGCTACACCTTC
TRBV14	.	TRBJ1-6	.	CASSQEGGGTPLHF	TGTGCCAGCAGCCAAGAGGGGGGCGGGACACCCCTCCACTTT
TRBV4-1	.	TRBJ1-1	.	CASSQGWGNTEAFF	TGCGCCAGCAGCCAAGGTTGGGGGAACACTGAAGCTTTCTTT
TRBV7-6	.	TRBJ2-7	TRBD1	CASSLTGLSYEQYF	TGTGCCAGCAGCCTGACAGGGCTCTCCTACGAGCAGTACTTC
TRBV30	.	TRBJ2-7	.	CAWKENSYEQYF	TGTGCCTGGAAGGAGAACTCCTACGAGCAGTACTTC
TRBV30	once	TRBJ1-6	TRBD1	CAWRLGQNNSPLHF	TGTGCCTGGAGGCTGGGACAGAATAATTCACCCCTCCACTTT
TRBV29-1	.	TRBJ1-2	.	CSVMTGSYGYTF	TGCAGCGTTATGACAGGCTCCTATGGCTACACCTTC
TRBV30	.	TRBJ2-1	.	CAWSVQPLGGEQFF	TGTGCCTGGAGTGTACAGCCCCTAGGGGGTGAGCAGTTCTTC
TRBV6-4	.	TRBJ2-7	.	CASSEYAESSYEQYF	TGTGCCAGCAGCGAATACGCAGAGAGCTCCTACGAGCAGTACTTC
TRBV5-6	few	TRBJ2-7	.	CASSLAGAGYEQYF	TGTGCCAGCAGCTTGGCGGGGGCTGGCTACGAGCAGTACTTC
TRBV29-1	few	TRBJ2-6	.	CSVEGVGANVLTF	TGCAGCGTTGAAGGGGTCGGGGCCAACGTCCTGACTTTC
TRBV27	.	TRBJ1-1	.	CASSDGQTNTEAFF	TGTGCCAGCAGTGATGGCCAGACTAACACTGAAGCTTTCTTT
TRBV29-1	.	TRBJ2-7	.	CSALGQNGPSYEQYF	TGCAGCGCCTTAGGACAGAACGGTCCCTCCTACGAGCAGTACTTC
TRBV7-9	.	TRBJ1-6	TRBD1	CASSPVRDRDSPLHF	TGTGCCAGCAGCCCGGTTCGGGACAGGGATTCACCCCTCCACTTT
TRBV23-1	.	TRBJ1-6	.	CASSQYSGSVSPLHF	TGCGCCAGCAGTCAATACTCAGGGAGCGTTTCACCCCTCCACTTT
TRBV7-9	.	TRBJ2-7	TRBD1	CASSLPPTGQIYEQYF	TGTGCCAGCAGCTTGCCACCAACGGGACAGATCTACGAGCAGTACTTC
TRBV30	.	TRBJ1-1	.	CAWRNPANTEAFF	TGTGCCTGGAGAAACCCCGCGAACACTGAAGCTTTCTTT
TRBV5-1	.	TRBJ1-5	.	CASAEGESSNQPQHF	TGCGCCAGCGCAGAGGGGGAAAGCAGCAATCAGCCCCAGCATTTT
TRBV30	.	TRBJ2-2	.	CAWIGDTGELFF	TGTGCCTGGATAGGAGACACCGGGGAGCTGTTTTTT
TRBV13	few	TRBJ2-5	TRBD1	CASSSGTVQETQYF	TGTGCCAGCAGCTCCGGGACAGTACAAGAGACCCAGTACTTC
TRBV9	.	TRBJ2-2	.	CASSVGGSATGELFF	TGTGCCAGCAGCGTAGGGGGTAGTGCCACCGGGGAGCTGTTTTTT
TRBV2	.	TRBJ2-1	TRBD2	CASVFSGGYNEQFF	TGTGCCAGCGTCTTTAGCGGGGGGTACAATGAGCAGTTCTTC